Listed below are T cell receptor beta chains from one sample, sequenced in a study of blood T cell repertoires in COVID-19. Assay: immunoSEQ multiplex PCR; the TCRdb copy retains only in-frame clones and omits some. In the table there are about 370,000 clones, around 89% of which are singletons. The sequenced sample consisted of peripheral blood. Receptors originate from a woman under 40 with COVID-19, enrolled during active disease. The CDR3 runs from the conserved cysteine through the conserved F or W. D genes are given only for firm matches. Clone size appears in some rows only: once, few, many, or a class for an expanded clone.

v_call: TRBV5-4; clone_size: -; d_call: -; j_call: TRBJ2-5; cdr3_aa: CASSPSGGAKETQYF; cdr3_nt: TGTGCCAGCAGCCCTAGTGGAGGGGCTAAAGAGACCCAGTACTTC
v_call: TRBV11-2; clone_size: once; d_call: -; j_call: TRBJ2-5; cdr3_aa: CASSHPLLPGQTQETQYF; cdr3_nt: TGTGCCAGCAGCCACCCACTACTGCCCGGACAGACCCAAGAGACCCAGTACTTC
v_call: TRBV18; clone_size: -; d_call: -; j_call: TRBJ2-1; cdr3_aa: CASSPETGNEQFF; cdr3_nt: TGTGCCAGCTCACCCGAGACAGGAAATGAGCAGTTCTTC
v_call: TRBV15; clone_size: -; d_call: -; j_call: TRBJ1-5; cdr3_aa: CATSRDLGGRPQHF; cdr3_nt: TGTGCCACCAGCAGAGATCTAGGCGGAAGGCCCCAGCATTTT
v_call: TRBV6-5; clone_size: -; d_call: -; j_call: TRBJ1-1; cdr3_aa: CASSYREGDTEAFF; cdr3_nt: TGTGCCAGCAGTTACCGGGAGGGGGACACTGAAGCTTTCTTT
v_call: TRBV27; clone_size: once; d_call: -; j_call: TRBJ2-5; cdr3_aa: CASSNSWGTNQETQYF; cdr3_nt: TGTGCCAGCAGTAATTCTTGGGGCACCAACCAAGAGACCCAGTACTTC
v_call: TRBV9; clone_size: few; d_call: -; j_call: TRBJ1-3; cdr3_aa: CASSVEDSSGNTIYF; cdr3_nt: TGTGCCAGCAGCGTAGAAGACAGCTCTGGAAACACCATATATTTT
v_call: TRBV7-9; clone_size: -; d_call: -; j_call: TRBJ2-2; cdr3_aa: CASSLSPYGLTFRGGELFF; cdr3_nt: TGTGCCAGCAGCTTATCCCCGTACGGCCTCACCTTCCGGGGCGGGGAGCTGTTTTTT
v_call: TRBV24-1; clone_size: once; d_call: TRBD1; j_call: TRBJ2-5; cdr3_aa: CATSEVDRGETQYF; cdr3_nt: TGTGCCACCAGTGAGGTGGACAGGGGCGAGACCCAGTACTTC
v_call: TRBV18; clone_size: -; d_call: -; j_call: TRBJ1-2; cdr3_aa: CASSPSGVNYGYTF; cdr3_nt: TGTGCCAGCTCACCATCAGGGGTTAACTATGGCTACACCTTC
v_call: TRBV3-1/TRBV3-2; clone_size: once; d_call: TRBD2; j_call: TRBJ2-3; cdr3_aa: CASSQASGGWDTQYF; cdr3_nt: TGTGCCAGCAGCCAAGCTAGCGGGGGATGGGATACGCAGTATTTT
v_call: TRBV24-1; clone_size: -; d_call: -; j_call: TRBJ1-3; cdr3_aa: CAPAGSYGNTIYF; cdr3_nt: TGTGCCCCGGCAGGGTCATATGGAAACACCATATATTTT
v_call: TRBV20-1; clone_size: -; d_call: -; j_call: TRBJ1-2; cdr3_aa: CSTGLYGYTF; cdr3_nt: TGCTCAACCGGTCTCTATGGCTACACCTTC
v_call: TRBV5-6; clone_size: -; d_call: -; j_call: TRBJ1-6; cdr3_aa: CASSLGGYNSPLHF; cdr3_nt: TGTGCCAGCAGCCTCGGGGGGTATAATTCACCCCTCCACTTT
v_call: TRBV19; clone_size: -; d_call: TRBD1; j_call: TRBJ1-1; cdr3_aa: CASTLGQFMNTEAFF; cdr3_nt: TGTGCCAGTACCCTGGGACAGTTCATGAACACTGAAGCTTTCTTT
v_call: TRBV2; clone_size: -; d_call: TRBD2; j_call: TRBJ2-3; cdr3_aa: CASREKLLAVNTQYF; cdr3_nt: TGTGCCAGCAGAGAAAAGTTACTAGCGGTGAATACGCAGTATTTT
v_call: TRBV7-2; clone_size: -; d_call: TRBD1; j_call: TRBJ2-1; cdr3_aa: CASSLEGNLGQGARRSQFF; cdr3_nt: TGTGCCAGCAGCTTAGAGGGGAACCTGGGACAGGGGGCTAGGCGGTCCCAGTTCTTC
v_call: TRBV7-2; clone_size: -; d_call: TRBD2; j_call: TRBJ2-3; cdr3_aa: CASSPWGLESTDTQYF; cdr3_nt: TGTGCCAGCAGCCCGTGGGGACTAGAAAGCACAGATACGCAGTATTTT
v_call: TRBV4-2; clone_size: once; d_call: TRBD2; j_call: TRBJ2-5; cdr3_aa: CASRQSTSEEETQYF; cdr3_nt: TGTGCCAGCAGACAAAGTACTAGCGAGGAAGAGACCCAGTACTTC
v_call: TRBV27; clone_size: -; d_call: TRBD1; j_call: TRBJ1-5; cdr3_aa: CASSFDRDQPQHF; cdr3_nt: TGTGCCAGCAGTTTCGACAGGGATCAGCCCCAGCATTTT
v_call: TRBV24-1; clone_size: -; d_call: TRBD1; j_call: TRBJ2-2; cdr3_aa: CATSDLSGQGVGGELFF; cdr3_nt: TGTGCCACCAGTGACCTGAGCGGACAGGGGGTCGGCGGGGAGCTGTTTTTT
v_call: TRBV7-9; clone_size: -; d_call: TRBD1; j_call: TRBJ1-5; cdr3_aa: CASSGRTGGDSLVWPQHF; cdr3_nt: TGTGCCAGCAGCGGGCGGACAGGGGGGGACTCGCTTGTCTGGCCCCAGCATTTT
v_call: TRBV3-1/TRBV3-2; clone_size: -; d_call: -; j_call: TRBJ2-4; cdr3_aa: CASSQTTGGENIQYF; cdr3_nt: TGTGCCAGCAGCCAAACCACAGGTGGCGAAAACATTCAGTACTTC
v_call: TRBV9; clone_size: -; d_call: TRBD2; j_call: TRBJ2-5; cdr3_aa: CASSELPGTSGRETQYF; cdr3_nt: TGTGCCAGCAGCGAATTACCCGGGACTAGCGGGAGGGAGACCCAGTACTTC
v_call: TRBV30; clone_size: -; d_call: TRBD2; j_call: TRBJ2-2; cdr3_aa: CAWSLGLAGGRGELFF; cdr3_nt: TGTGCCTGGAGTCTCGGACTAGCGGGAGGGCGAGGGGAGCTGTTTTTT
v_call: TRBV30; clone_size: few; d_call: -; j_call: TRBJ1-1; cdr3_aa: CAWSVTGTNTEAFF; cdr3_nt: TGTGCCTGGAGTGTAACAGGGACGAACACTGAAGCTTTCTTT
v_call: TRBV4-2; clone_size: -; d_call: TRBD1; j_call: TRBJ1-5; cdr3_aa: CASSQLTGSQPQHF; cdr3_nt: TGTGCCAGCAGCCAACTGACAGGGTCTCAGCCCCAGCATTTT
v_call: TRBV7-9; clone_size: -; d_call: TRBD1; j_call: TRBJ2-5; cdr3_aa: CASSRRDRVPQYF; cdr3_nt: TGTGCCAGCAGCCGCCGGGACAGGGTCCCCCAGTACTTC
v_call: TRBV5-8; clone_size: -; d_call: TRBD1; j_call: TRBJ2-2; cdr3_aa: CASSFLDRETGELFF; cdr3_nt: TGTGCCAGCAGCTTTCTGGACAGGGAAACCGGGGAGCTGTTTTTT
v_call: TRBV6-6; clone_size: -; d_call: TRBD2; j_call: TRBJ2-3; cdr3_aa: CASSQLAGSADTQYF; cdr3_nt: TGTGCCAGCAGCCAACTAGCGGGGAGTGCAGATACGCAGTATTTT
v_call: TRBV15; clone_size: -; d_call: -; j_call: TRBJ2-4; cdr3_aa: CATSRERQQIQYF; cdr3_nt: TGTGCCACCAGCAGAGAGAGACAGCAAATTCAGTACTTC
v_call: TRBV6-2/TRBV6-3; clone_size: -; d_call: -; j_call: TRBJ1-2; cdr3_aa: CASSSTGSYGYTF; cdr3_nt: TGTGCCAGCAGTTCTACAGGGAGCTATGGCTACACCTTC
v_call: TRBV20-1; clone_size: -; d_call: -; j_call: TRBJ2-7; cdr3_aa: CSASEAFSYEQYF; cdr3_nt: TGCAGTGCTAGTGAGGCATTCTCCTACGAGCAGTACTTC
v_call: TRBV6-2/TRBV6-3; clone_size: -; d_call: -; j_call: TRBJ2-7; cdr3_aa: CASSFHNRPGSLNEQYF; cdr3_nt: TGTGCCAGCAGTTTTCACAACAGGCCCGGGAGCCTTAACGAGCAGTACTTC
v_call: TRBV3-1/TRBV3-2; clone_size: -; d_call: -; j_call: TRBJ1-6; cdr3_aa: CASAISYNSPLHF; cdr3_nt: TGTGCCAGCGCGATCTCCTATAATTCACCCCTCCACTTT
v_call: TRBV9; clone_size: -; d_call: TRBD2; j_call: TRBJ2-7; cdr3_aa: CASSVGASGADEQYF; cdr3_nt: TGTGCCAGCAGCGTAGGGGCTAGCGGGGCGGACGAGCAGTACTTC
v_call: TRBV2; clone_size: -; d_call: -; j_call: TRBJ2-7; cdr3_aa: CASSVDREGGSFYEQYF; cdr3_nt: TGTGCCAGCAGTGTGGACAGGGAGGGAGGGTCCTTCTACGAGCAGTACTTC
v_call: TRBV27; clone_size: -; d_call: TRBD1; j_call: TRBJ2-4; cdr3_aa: CASRPDRGLRGAKNIQCF; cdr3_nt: TGTGCCAGCAGGCCGGACAGGGGGCTACGGGGGGCCAAAAACATTCAGTGCTTC
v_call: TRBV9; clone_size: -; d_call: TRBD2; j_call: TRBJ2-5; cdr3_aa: CASSVEGLAGKGETQYF; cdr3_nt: TGTGCCAGCAGCGTAGAGGGACTAGCGGGAAAGGGTGAGACCCAGTACTTC
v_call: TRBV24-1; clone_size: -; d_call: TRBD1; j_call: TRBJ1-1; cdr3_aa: CATSDDRVFGEAFF; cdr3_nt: TGTGCCACCAGTGACGACAGGGTTTTCGGTGAAGCTTTCTTT
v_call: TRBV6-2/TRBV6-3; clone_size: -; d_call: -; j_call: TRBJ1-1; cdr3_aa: CASSYSTRGRGTNTEAFF; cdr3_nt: TGTGCCAGCAGTTACTCGACCCGGGGCAGGGGAACGAACACTGAAGCTTTCTTT